Described below is a single TCR beta chain sequence and its context. The sample is drawn from a study of T-cell reconstitution after alpha-beta-depleted transplantation in children. Construction of the TCRbeta library involved unique molecular identifiers. Via MiXCR, TCRdb re-called the PCR reads, giving one row per CDR3 protein. The sample holds 70,000 to 95,000 distinct CDR3 sequences, around 15% seen once. The CDR3 is made up of 12 amino acids. The V and J ends lost 3 bases and 5 bases respectively, with 6 bases between them. The germline V gene encodes CDR1 SNHLY and CDR2 FYNNEI. V and J are TRBV2 and TRBJ2-3; D gene uncertain. The TCR comes from a male patient aged 2 to 10 who had a stem cell transplant for acute lymphoblastic leukemia, so the T cells may come from the graft donor. Source: PBMCs, mostly from graft donor cells, taken 180 days after TCRalphabeta/CD19-depleted stem cell transplant. The CDR3 reads CASSDWGDTQYF. The DNA for the CDR3 is TGTGCCAGCAGTGATTGGGGAGATACGCAGTATTTT.